This is a list of T cell receptor beta chains from one sample in a study of CD8+ T cells in alopecia areata. Method: immunoSEQ multiplex PCR; TCRdb's copy keeps in-frame clones and lacks some. The sample has roughly 150,000 clones, roughly 64% seen once; the top ten hold about 6%. Specimen: CD4+ T cells sorted from blood, collected at week 0. These receptors were obtained from a human donor with alopecia areata. Both conserved end residues are part of each CDR3. Fields, in order: V gene, CDR3 length, clone size, D gene, J gene, CDR3 protein, CDR3 DNA. D genes are given only for firm matches. A row's size may be missing; if present it is once, few, many or a size class.

TRBV7-2	13	few	-	TRBJ2-2	CASSSTSPGELFF	TGTGCCAGCAGCTCCACTAGCCCCGGGGAGCTGTTTTTT
TRBV11-1	14	-	-	TRBJ2-5	CASSRRGGEETQYF	TGTGCCAGCAGCAGAAGGGGCGGGGAAGAGACCCAGTACTTC
TRBV7-2	16	few	-	TRBJ2-5	CASSLFPRTREETQYF	TGTGCCAGCAGCTTATTCCCCCGGACAAGGGAAGAGACCCAGTACTTC
TRBV15	15	few	-	TRBJ2-3	CATSRGGGLTDTQYF	TGTGCCACCAGCAGAGGGGGGGGCCTAACAGATACGCAGTATTTT
TRBV30	13	-	-	TRBJ1-3	CAWSPDSGNTIYF	TGTGCCTGGAGTCCGGACTCTGGAAACACCATATATTTT
TRBV19	16	-	TRBD1	TRBJ1-5	CASSRARGQGNQPQHF	TGTGCCAGTAGTAGGGCCAGAGGACAGGGGAATCAGCCCCAGCATTTT
TRBV5-1	12	few	TRBD1	TRBJ1-2	CASSSTGGGYTF	TGCGCCAGCAGCTCGACAGGGGGCGGCTACACCTTC
TRBV7-9	14	-	-	TRBJ1-1	CASSQDWEYTEAFF	TGTGCCAGCAGCCAGGATTGGGAGTACACTGAAGCTTTCTTT
TRBV9	14	few	-	TRBJ1-2	CASSVDQGTYGYTF	TGTGCCAGCAGCGTAGACCAGGGGACCTATGGCTACACCTTC
TRBV6-6	12	-	-	TRBJ2-7	CASSQEGAKQYF	TGTGCCAGCTCTCAAGAGGGAGCAAAGCAGTACTTC